This T cell receptor beta chain was retrieved from a study of cytomegalovirus exposure and HLA in healthy donors. Researchers ran the PCR with 60 Vbeta and 13 Jbeta primers. TCRdb's copy holds only in-frame clones and misses some; the assay was immunoSEQ multiplex PCR. Among 100,000 to 150,000 clones, under 75% were seen once, and the ten largest hold around 2.5%. Findings and limits, study-wide: In a later analysis, at a false discovery rate of 0.05, fewer than 20,000 TCR beta sequences matched HLA alleles. According to the study, 160 or so TCR beta chains were cytomegalovirus-associated.

As to this clone: Its antigen remains unidentified.

The CDR3 extends over 16 amino acids. Germline assignment: CDR1 SGHRS and CDR2 YFSETQ. V shed 0 bases and J 5 bases; nucleotides not matched to a gene: 7. V usage is TRBV5-1 and J usage is TRBJ2-7; 11 positions agree with TRBD1. The receptor comes from a woman between 40 and 50 years old in good health and CMV-seronegative. The sample consisted of PBMCs. The CDR3 DNA is TGCGCCAGCAGCTTGGCCGGAGGGACAGGGGGGAACGAGCAGTACTTC. Protein: CASSLAGGTGGNEQYF.